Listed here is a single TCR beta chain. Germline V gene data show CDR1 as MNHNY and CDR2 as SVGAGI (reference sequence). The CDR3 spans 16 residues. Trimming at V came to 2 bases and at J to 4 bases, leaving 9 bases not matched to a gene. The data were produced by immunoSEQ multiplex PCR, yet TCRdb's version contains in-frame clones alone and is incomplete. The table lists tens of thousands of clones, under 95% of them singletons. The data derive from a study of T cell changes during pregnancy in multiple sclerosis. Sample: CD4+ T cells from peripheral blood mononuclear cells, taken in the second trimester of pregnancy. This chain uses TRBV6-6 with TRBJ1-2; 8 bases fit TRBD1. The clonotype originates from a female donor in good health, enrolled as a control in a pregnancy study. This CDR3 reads CASSYAGGAKSYGYTF. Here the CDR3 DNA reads TGTGCCAGCAGTTACGCAGGGGGCGCGAAGTCCTATGGCTACACCTTC.